A selection of T cell receptor beta chains follows, all from one sample in a study of T cells in Graves' hyperthyroidism and ophthalmopathy. TCRdb passed the multiplex PCR reads through MiXCR, listing each CDR3 protein once. Of some 510,000 distinct CDR3 sequences listed, less than 25% are singletons. Sequencing was carried out using blood. The receptors here all came from a man aged 18 to 29 with Graves' hyperthyroidism. CDR3s include the opening cysteine and the closing phenylalanine or tryptophan. The D gene is left open where the match is weak. Size values are once, few and many counts, or a class for expanded clones, and some rows have none.

>-|-|TRBJ1-1|TRBV7-3
CASSLLGVSSNTEAFF
TGTGCCAGCAGCTTATTGGGCGTCAGCTCGAACACTGAAGCTTTCTTT
>-|-|TRBJ2-2|TRBV4-1
CANSQTGLPWATGELFF
TGCGCCAACAGCCAAACAGGACTCCCCTGGGCCACCGGGGAGCTGTTTTTT
>-|many|TRBJ2-5|TRBV12-3/TRBV12-4
CASSRSPEETQYF
TGTGCCAGCAGTCGAAGTCCCGAAGAGACCCAGTACTTC
>-|-|TRBJ1-1|TRBV13
CASSRRLPHKMKTEAFF
TGTGCCAGCAGCCGGAGACTTCCTCACAAAATGAAGACTGAAGCTTTCTTT
>-|many|TRBJ1-1|TRBV12-3/TRBV12-4
CASKQGGTEAFF
TGTGCCAGCAAACAGGGAGGAACCGAAGCTTTCTTT
>-|many|TRBJ1-1|TRBV7-9
CASSLSPEMNTEAFF
TGTGCCAGCAGCTTATCCCCAGAGATGAACACTGAAGCTTTCTTT
>-|-|TRBJ2-2|TRBV6-2/TRBV6-3
CASRTGPLNTGELFF
TGTGCCAGCAGGACGGGACCCCTGAACACCGGGGAGCTGTTTTTT
>-|many|TRBJ2-6|TRBV7-9
CASSTRAGANVLTF
TGTGCCAGCAGCACTCGGGCCGGAGCCAACGTCCTGACTTTC
>-|many|TRBJ1-1|TRBV2
CASSVLQENTEAFF
TGTGCCAGCAGTGTGTTACAGGAGAACACTGAAGCTTTCTTT
>-|many|TRBJ2-2|TRBV15
CATSRDGSYTGELFF
TGTGCCACCAGCAGAGATGGCAGCTACACCGGGGAGCTGTTTTTT
>-|many|TRBJ2-6|TRBV6-2/TRBV6-3
CASSYSRVGANVLTF
TGTGCCAGCAGTTACTCGAGGGTTGGGGCCAACGTCCTGACTTTC
>-|many|TRBJ1-2|TRBV20-1
CSAGGYTF
TGCAGTGCAGGTGGCTACACCTTC
>TRBD2|-|TRBJ2-5|TRBV7-6
CASSSDSGGVETQYF
TGTGCCAGCAGCTCAGATAGCGGGGGAGTGGAGACCCAGTACTTC
>-|-|TRBJ1-1|TRBV5-1
CASSPQTMNTEAFF
TGCGCCAGCTCCCCACAGACGATGAACACTGAAGCTTTCTTT
>TRBD1|many|TRBJ2-5|TRBV7-8
CASSPLGTGRQETQYF
TGTGCCAGCAGCCCTTTAGGGACAGGGCGCCAAGAGACCCAGTACTTC
>TRBD1|few|TRBJ2-7|TRBV3-1
CASSRSPGTGEEQYF
TGTGCCAGCAGCCGGTCCCCAGGGACAGGGGAGGAGCAGTACTTC
>-|-|TRBJ1-2|TRBV5-1
CASSDGTPKEYGYTF
TGCGCCAGCAGCGACGGGACGCCAAAAGAATATGGCTACACCTTC
>-|many|TRBJ2-7|TRBV19
CASPVRGFSYEQYF
TGTGCCAGTCCGGTGAGGGGGTTCTCCTACGAGCAGTACTTC
>TRBD1|-|TRBJ1-1|TRBV7-9
CASSSLTGGFTEAFF
TGTGCCAGCAGCTCTCTGACAGGGGGCTTCACTGAAGCTTTCTTT
>TRBD2|-|TRBJ2-2|TRBV29-1
CSPRTSGRTGELFF
TGCAGCCCAAGGACTAGCGGGAGAACCGGGGAGCTGTTTTTT
>-|many|TRBJ1-2|TRBV6-5
CASSHDGGAGSYGYTF
TGTGCCAGCAGTCACGACGGGGGCGCTGGGAGCTATGGCTACACCTTC
>-|many|TRBJ2-5|TRBV30
CAWTGGEKTQYF
TGTGCCTGGACGGGGGGCGAAAAGACCCAGTACTTC
>-|many|TRBJ1-1|TRBV10-2
CASSETRTPPDEAFF
TGCGCCAGCAGTGAGACGAGGACCCCCCCAGATGAAGCTTTCTTT
>-|many|TRBJ2-4|TRBV3-1
CASSQGLAKNIQYF
TGTGCCAGCAGCCAAGGACTAGCCAAAAACATTCAGTACTTC
>-|-|TRBJ2-4|TRBV11-3
CASSHSRGGRAKNIQYF
TGTGCCAGCAGCCATTCCCGTGGGGGGCGAGCCAAAAACATTCAGTACTTC
>TRBD1|many|TRBJ2-5|TRBV7-8
CASSLSGQYGETQYF
TGTGCCAGCAGCTTATCGGGACAGTACGGAGAGACCCAGTACTTC
>-|few|TRBJ2-7|TRBV6-2/TRBV6-3
CASGPLGGSSYEQYF
TGTGCCAGCGGCCCCCTGGGCGGAAGCTCCTACGAGCAGTACTTC
>-|-|TRBJ2-2|TRBV11-2
CASSLDGLYTGELFF
TGTGCCAGCAGCTTAGATGGACTCTACACCGGGGAGCTGTTTTTT
>TRBD1|many|TRBJ1-1|TRBV2
CASRTSGQMNTEAFF
TGTGCCAGCAGGACCTCGGGACAGATGAACACTGAAGCTTTCTTT
>TRBD1|many|TRBJ1-5|TRBV28
CASIPGQGTQPQHF
TGTGCCAGCATCCCGGGACAGGGTACTCAGCCCCAGCATTTT
>-|few|TRBJ1-3|TRBV18
CASSQEGSSGNTIYF
TGTGCCAGCTCACAGGAGGGGTCCTCTGGAAACACCATATATTTT
>-|many|TRBJ1-5|TRBV6-5
CASSYDSHQPQHF
TGTGCCAGCAGTTATGACAGTCATCAGCCCCAGCATTTT
>-|-|TRBJ2-7|TRBV26
CASSQVGHLYEQYF
TGTGCCAGCAGTCAAGTCGGCCACCTATACGAGCAGTACTTC
>-|many|TRBJ1-1|TRBV12-3/TRBV12-4
CASTPGGTYNTEAFF
TGTGCCAGCACCCCAGGAGGGACTTACAACACTGAAGCTTTCTTT
>TRBD1|many|TRBJ2-7|TRBV2
CASSARDSSYEQYF
TGTGCCAGCAGTGCCCGGGACAGCTCCTACGAGCAGTACTTC
>-|few|TRBJ1-1|TRBV6-4
CASRPLGQHLSNTEAFF
TGTGCCAGCAGACCCCTTGGACAGCATTTATCGAACACTGAAGCTTTCTTT
>TRBD1|few|TRBJ2-2|TRBV15
CATSSLRGTGPTGELFF
TGTGCCACCAGCAGCCTTCGGGGGACAGGTCCTACCGGGGAGCTGTTTTTT
>-|many|TRBJ2-5|TRBV12-3/TRBV12-4
CASSFRDTLRETQYF
TGTGCCAGCAGTTTCCGGGATACCTTAAGAGAGACCCAGTACTTC
>TRBD2|-|TRBJ2-7|TRBV6-2/TRBV6-3
CASSYGPRTSGNRQYF
TGTGCCAGCAGTTACGGGCCGAGGACTAGCGGGAACCGGCAGTACTTC
>-|many|TRBJ1-1|TRBV5-1
CASSLAYGGRAEAFF
TGCGCCAGCAGCTTGGCGTACGGGGGGCGCGCTGAAGCTTTCTTT
>-|-|TRBJ1-3|TRBV9
CASSSTGRGSGNTIYF
TGTGCCAGCAGCTCGACAGGCCGGGGCTCTGGAAACACCATATATTTT
>-|-|TRBJ1-3|TRBV18
CASSPPLASPRRNTIYF
TGTGCCAGCTCACCACCTCTGGCCAGCCCACGGAGAAACACCATATATTTT
>TRBD1|-|TRBJ2-7|TRBV5-1
CASSSSGTGGNEQYF
TGCGCCAGCAGCTCTTCAGGGACAGGGGGTAACGAGCAGTACTTC
>-|-|TRBJ1-2|TRBV12-3/TRBV12-4
CASSLSSYGYTF
TGTGCCAGCAGTTTAAGCTCCTATGGCTACACCTTC